The TCR beta chain under discussion was sequenced for a study of blood T cell repertoires in COVID-19. Clones were sequenced by immunoSEQ multiplex PCR, and TCRdb holds only the in-frame ones, with some missing. This sample yields approximately 300,000 clones, of which around 90% are seen a single time; about 18% belongs to the top ten. Assignments of participants to cohorts depended upon their own reported clinical history. Recovered status in Cohort 3 required two negative PCRs, clearance, or symptom resolution. Germline CDR1 LGHDT, CDR2 YNNKEL (reference sequence). The CDR3 loop spans 18 amino acids. After removal of 3 bases from V and 1 base from J, the junction contained 10 bases not matched to a gene.

The sequencing sample was made of PBMCs or T cells enriched from blood (not recorded which). The chain carries TRBV3-1 (or the pseudogene TRBV3-2) and TRBJ2-1; 9 bases are shared with TRBD1. The source is a woman aged 25 to 45 who had recovered from COVID-19. CDR3 loop: CASSHRDRVEGSYNEQFF. In DNA, the CDR3 is TGTGCCAGCAGCCACCGGGACAGGGTGGAGGGGTCCTACAATGAGCAGTTCTTC.